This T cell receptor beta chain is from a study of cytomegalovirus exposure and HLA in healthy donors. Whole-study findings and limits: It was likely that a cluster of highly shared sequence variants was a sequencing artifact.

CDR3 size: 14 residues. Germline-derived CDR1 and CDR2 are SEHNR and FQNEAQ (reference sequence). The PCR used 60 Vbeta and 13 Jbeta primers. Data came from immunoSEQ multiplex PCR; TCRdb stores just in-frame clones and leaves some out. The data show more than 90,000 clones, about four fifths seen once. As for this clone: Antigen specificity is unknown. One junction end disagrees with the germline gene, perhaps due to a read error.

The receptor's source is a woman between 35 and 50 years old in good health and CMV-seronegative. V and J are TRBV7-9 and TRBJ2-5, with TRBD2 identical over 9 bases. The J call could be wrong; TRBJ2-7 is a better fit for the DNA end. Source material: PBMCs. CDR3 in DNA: TGTTCCAGCAGTGGGACTAGCCGAAGGTACGAGCAGTACTTC. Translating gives CSSSGTSRRYEQYF.